This T cell receptor (beta chain) was identified in a study of cytomegalovirus exposure and HLA in healthy donors. To note about this clone: The junction shows a germline mismatch at one end, possibly a read error.

A multiplex PCR was run with 60 Vbeta primers and 13 Jbeta primers. This table comes from immunoSEQ multiplex PCR, and its TCRdb copy is limited to in-frame clones, with some not included. Counted here are over 100,000 clones, 65% to 80% occurring once; the ten biggest clones make up over 9.5%. Those who donated were healthy bone marrow donors. Germline loops: CDR1 MNHEY, CDR2 SMNVEV (reference sequence). This CDR3 has 14 amino acids. Sequencing was done on a sample of PBMCs. This receptor was identified in a man aged 35-49 years in good health and CMV-seropositive. The chain employs TRBV27 and TRBJ1-5; the match to TRBD1 covers 8 bases. The CDR3 region is CASSPQGAPLPVYF. CDR3 nucleotides: TGTGCCAGCAGTCCGCAGGGGGCTCCCCTGCCCGTCTATTTT.